This TCR beta chain was captured in a study of blood T cell dynamics during melanoma immunotherapy. This CDR3 spans 17 amino acids. The J segment lost 0 bases and the V segment lost 4 bases, leaving 5 bases of the junction unmatched. In germline, CDR1 is SNHLY, CDR2 FYNNEI. With respect to this clone: Its target is unknown.

The assay was immunoSEQ multiplex PCR, and TCRdb's table has in-frame clones only and misses some. The data contain roughly 14,000 clones, about 86% of them singletons. Noted time point: pre-treatment baseline. Notes on the study in general: Unlike progressors, later disease-control patients had W3 repertoires gaining clonality or diversity.

The clonotype originates from a human donor with melanoma. The sample was blood, taken from a patient treated with checkpoint blockade. The chain employs TRBV2 and TRBJ2-1, with 11 positions matching TRBD2. The CDR3: CASSVRLAGGSYNEQFF. CDR3 nucleotides: TGTGCCAGCAGTGTCCGGCTAGCGGGAGGCTCCTACAATGAGCAGTTCTTC.